This T cell receptor (beta chain) emerged from a study of T cells in localized non-small cell lung cancer. TCRdb's table, derived via immunoSEQ multiplex PCR, lists solely in-frame clones and lacks some. Of about 3,000 clones in the sample, 15% to 20% were seen once. The CDR3 is 16 amino acids. Germline CDR1 and CDR2: SGHNT and YENEEA. V shed 5 bases and J 6 bases; nucleotides not matched to a gene: 13. The J gene is TRBJ2-1, the V gene TRBV11-3; 7 nucleotides align to TRBD1. Sequences were derived from lung tumor tissue, sampled before any cancer treatment. This TCR was recovered from a man between 40 and 75 years old with stage I squamous cell lung carcinoma. The CDR3 DNA is TGTGCCAGCAGCCTTTCACAGGGGTCAGTCCCCAATGAGCAGTTCTTC. This sequence encodes CASSLSQGSVPNEQFF. The full variable domain, in which reference TRBV11-3 and TRBJ2-1 provide the parts outside the CDR3, is EAGVVQSPRYKIIEKKQPVAFWCNPISGHNTLYWYLQNLGQGPELLIRYENEEAVDDSQLPKDRFSAERLKGVDSTLKIQPAELGDSAVYLCASSLSQGSVPNEQFFGPGTRLTVL.